Listed here are 30 T cell receptor beta chains from one sample, sequenced in a study of T cell clones after liver transplantation (dated by TCRdb to 2018 to 2020). The library was obtained by the immunoSEQ multiplex PCR assay. In its TCRdb copy, this immuneACCESS table keeps in-frame sequences only and misses some clones. Where compared with another copy, unresolved V genes explain less than half of these, and the others have no known cause. The table for this sample lists tens of thousands of clones; around four fifths of them were counted only once. Roughly 3% of the sample lies in the top ten. Sequenced here: CD4+ T cells from blood, sampled at the 22-month timepoint. All receptors come from a human patient who received a liver transplant. Some T cells may be donor cells from the graft after a transplant.

The chain employs TRBV18 and TRBJ1-3; TRBD1 aligns across 10 bases. Germline assignment: CDR1 KGHSH and CDR2 LQKENI. The junction had 8 bases not matched to a gene; V was cut back by 6 bases and J by 6 bases. The length of the CDR3 is 15 residues. The DNA of the CDR3 is TGTGCCAGCTCGCTTGACAGGGGGCCAGAAAACACCATATATTTT. This gives the protein CASSLDRGPENTIYF.

This clone turned up a few times. The chain employs TRBV6-1 and TRBJ1-6; perhaps TRBD1 as D (6 bases). Germline CDR1 and CDR2: MNHNS and SASEGT. V was pared by 2 bases and J by 10 bases, with 12 bases between. The CDR3 length is 14 residues. In DNA, the CDR3 is TGTGCCAGCAGTGAAATGGACAGACGCTCACCCCTCCACTTT. This encodes CASSEMDRRSPLHF.

This clone occurred once. The chain couples TRBV5-1 to TRBJ1-1; 9 bases align to TRBD1. The CDR3 is 15 residues long. Unmatched junction bases numbered 8, after V lost 2 bases and J lost 6 bases. From germline, CDR1 is SGHRS and CDR2 YFSETQ. CDR3 loop: CASSLEQGAFSEAFF. Written as DNA, the CDR3 is TGCGCCAGCAGCTTAGAACAGGGGGCCTTCTCTGAAGCTTTCTTT.

The gene calls are TRBV29-1 and TRBJ1-1, with a tentative D call TRBD1 (6 bases). Germline CDR1 SQVTM, CDR2 ANQGSEA. The CDR3 runs 14 residues. V gave up 6 bases and J gave up 3 bases, with 17 bases separating them. The CDR3 DNA is TGCAGCGTCACGAAGGGGGGCGCGGACACTGAAGCTTTCTTT. Translating it yields CSVTKGGADTEAFF.

The rearrangement links TRBV18 to TRBJ2-7; TRBD1 matches 10 bases. CDR3 size: 15 residues. CDR1 is KGHSH, CDR2 LQKENI, per germline. V gave up 3 bases and J gave up 5 bases; unmatched junction bases: 7. This CDR3 is CASSPTGQGSNEQYF. The CDR3 DNA reads TGTGCCAGCTCACCGACGGGACAGGGGTCAAACGAGCAGTACTTC.

This clone was picked up many times. This rearrangement joins TRBV9 to TRBJ2-1; the match to TRBD1 covers 11 bases. The V gene end was trimmed by 4 bases and the J gene end by 7 bases; junction bases not matched to a gene: 7. Per germline, CDR1 SGDLS and CDR2 YYNGEE. The CDR3 is made up of 15 amino acids. In DNA form, the CDR3 reads TGTGCCAGCAGCCCCGGGACAGGGGGTCTTAATGAGCAGTTCTTC. Its protein is CASSPGTGGLNEQFF.

This chain joins TRBV6-1 and TRBJ1-1; TRBD1 aligns across 7 bases. The J segment lost 0 bases and the V segment lost 4 bases, leaving 11 bases of the junction unmatched. Germline V gives CDR1 MNHNS, CDR2 SASEGT. CDR3 length: 17 amino acids. The CDR3: CASSGVATGTVNTEAFF. DNA of the CDR3: TGTGCCAGCAGTGGAGTTGCTACCGGGACAGTGAACACTGAAGCTTTCTTT.

This sequence joins TRBV5-4 and TRBJ1-1; weak D call: TRBD1 (6 bases). The germline CDR1 and CDR2 sequences are SGHNT and YYREEE (reference sequence). V shed 5 bases and J shed 10 bases, with 18 bases lying between them. This CDR3 is built from 13 residues. In DNA, the CDR3 is TGTGCCAGCAGTCTTCCGGGACAAAAAGGAGCTTTCTTT. Protein: CASSLPGQKGAFF.

The chain is built from TRBV6-5 and TRBJ1-2; unclear D gene. CDR3 size: 13 residues. Germline assignment: CDR1 MNHEY and CDR2 SVGAGI. The ends were cut back, 2 bases at V and 4 bases at J, with 8 bases in the middle. CDR3 nucleotides: TGTGCCAGCAGTTACAGGGCAGGCTATGGCTACACCTTC. Translated: CASSYRAGYGYTF.

The genes are TRBV7-2 and TRBJ1-2; D unclear. Germline CDR1 reads SGHTA; CDR2 reads FQGNSA. V lost 5 bases and J lost 5, with 12 bases in between. The CDR3 is 13 residues long. The CDR3 protein is CASSPLNKYGYTF. The CDR3 DNA reads TGTGCCAGCAGCCCCCTCAACAAATATGGCTACACCTTC.

The J gene is TRBJ2-7, the V gene TRBV5-1; 11 bases fit TRBD1. CDR3 length: 15 residues. V was pared by 4 bases and J by 4 bases, with 7 bases of the junction left unmatched. Germline lookup yields CDR1 SGHRS and CDR2 YFSETQ. The CDR3: CASSPGTGGIYEQYF. The CDR3 DNA sequence: TGCGCCAGCAGCCCAGGGACAGGGGGAATTTACGAGCAGTACTTC.

The J gene is TRBJ1-4, the V gene TRBV19; D is unresolved. In germline, CDR1 is LNHDA, CDR2 SQIVND (reference sequence). Trimming stripped 6 bases from V and 5 bases from J, with 4 bases between. This CDR3 region has 11 residues. CDR3 nucleotide sequence: TGTGCCAGTAGCCTAAATGAAAAACTGTTTTTT. Its translation: CASSLNEKLFF.

This chain links TRBV9 with TRBJ2-3; 8 nucleotides match TRBD1. Germline trimming cut 0 bases from V and 6 bases from J; bases unmatched to any gene: 6. The germline CDR1 and CDR2 sequences are SGDLS and YYNGEE. CDR3 length: 15 residues. CDR3 protein: CASSVGQGAWDTQYF. The CDR3 region has the DNA TGTGCCAGCAGCGTAGGGCAGGGGGCTTGGGATACGCAGTATTTT.

This clone has more than one count but fewer than ten. The chain combines TRBV11-2 with TRBJ2-2, with TRBD2 matching 7 bases. Germline values: CDR1 SGHAT, CDR2 FQNNGV. After removal of 5 bases from V and 3 bases from J, the junction contained 12 bases not matched to a gene. This CDR3 has 17 residues. In DNA, the CDR3 is TGTGCCAGCAGCCCCCTGCGCGCGGGGGTCTACACCGGGGAGCTGTTTTTT. Its translation: CASSPLRAGVYTGELFF.

This chain links TRBV5-8 with TRBJ2-3; D possibly corresponds to TRBD1 (6 bases). The CDR3 extends over 15 amino acids. Per the germline V gene, CDR1 is SGHTS and CDR2 is YDEGEE. V was cut by 3 bases and J by 3 bases, with 14 bases left in between. CDR3 in DNA: TGTGCCAGCAGCTCACAGGGTCGATATACAGATACGCAGTATTTT. Translation: CASSSQGRYTDTQYF.

The chain is built from TRBV7-6 and TRBJ2-1; D call uncertain. V gave up 7 bases and J gave up 5 bases, with 15 bases separating them. Germline loops: CDR1 SGHVS, CDR2 FNYEAQ. The CDR3 covers 14 residues. The CDR3 DNA reads as TGTGCCAGCAACAATGCCCGTGGGGACAATGAGCAGTTCTTC. Its protein product is CASNNARGDNEQFF.

The genes are TRBV7-2 and TRBJ2-6; a weak D match, TRBD1 (6 bases). Germline lookup yields CDR1 SGHTA and CDR2 FQGNSA. V lost 9 bases to trimming and J lost 6 bases, with 12 bases between them. CDR3 length: 13 amino acids. The CDR3 sequence: CASTGYKANVLTF. Written as DNA, the CDR3 is TGTGCCAGTACAGGGTATAAGGCCAACGTCCTGACTTTC. Full variable domain (remainder filled in from reference TRBV7-2 and TRBJ2-6): GAGVSQSPSNKVTEKGKDVELRCDPISGHTALYWYRQSLGQGLEFLIYFQGNSAPDKSGLPSDRFSAERTGGSVSTLTIQRTQQEDSAVYLCASTGYKANVLTFGAGSRLTVL.

V usage is TRBV11-3 and J usage is TRBJ2-2; D is unresolved. This CDR3 spans 15 amino acids. Germline V gene sequence: CDR1 SGHNT, CDR2 YENEEA. V shed 0 bases and J shed 3 bases, with 8 bases lying between them. In nucleotides, the CDR3 is TGTGCCAGCAGCTTAGATCGCGGTTACACCGGGGAGCTGTTTTTT. It encodes CASSLDRGYTGELFF.

This sequence joins TRBV2 and TRBJ2-7, with 9 bases fitting TRBD1. After removal of 6 bases from V and 7 bases from J, the junction contained 10 bases not matched to a gene. Germline V gene lookup returns CDR1 SNHLY and CDR2 FYNNEI. This CDR3 comprises 14 residues. CDR3 loop: CASRYTGGGWEQYF. The DNA of the CDR3 is TGTGCCAGCAGATATACAGGGGGCGGTTGGGAGCAGTACTTC.

V gene TRBV19 combines with J gene TRBJ1-1; 10 bases are shared with TRBD1. The CDR3 consists of 15 residues. Germline assignment: CDR1 LNHDA and CDR2 SQIVND (reference sequence). V was clipped by 5 bases and J by 6 bases; unmatched bases: 9. The CDR3 spells CASSPSGQGFAEAFF. Here the CDR3 DNA reads TGTGCCAGTAGTCCCTCGGGACAGGGGTTCGCTGAAGCTTTCTTT.

The gene calls are TRBV11-2 and TRBJ2-7, with TRBD1 as a possible D gene (5 bases). Germline loops: CDR1 SGHAT, CDR2 FQNNGV. V lost 0 bases to trimming and J lost 9 bases, with 18 bases between them. This CDR3 is 15 amino acids long. CDR3: CASSLEGAGLLGQYF. The CDR3 DNA is TGTGCCAGCAGCTTAGAAGGCGCAGGGCTTTTGGGGCAGTACTTC.

This clone was seen a few times. The rearrangement uses TRBV10-3 and TRBJ1-4; D call uncertain. V lost 4 bases, J lost 0 bases, and 3 bases lay in between. The CDR3 covers 13 residues. Per the germline V gene, CDR1 is ENHRY and CDR2 is SYGVKD. The CDR3 region is CAISGATNEKLFF. The CDR3 nucleotides are TGTGCCATCAGTGGAGCAACTAATGAAAAACTGTTTTTT.

The CDR3 DNA reads TGTGCCAGCAGGGAACAAATCGGGACAGGGGGACAGCCCCAGCATTTT. Residues: CASREQIGTGGQPQHF. V usage is TRBV6-1 and J usage is TRBJ1-5; 11 positions agree with TRBD1. This CDR3 comprises 16 residues. J was trimmed by 7 bases and V by 6 bases; bases with no gene match: 11. Germline CDR1 is MNHNS and CDR2 is SASEGT.

The chain combines TRBV19 with TRBJ2-5, with 10 bases aligning to TRBD2. J gave up 2 bases and V 1 base, and 4 bases lay outside the gene matches. This CDR3 has 16 residues. CDR1 and CDR2 from the germline V gene are LNHDA and SQIVND (reference sequence). The CDR3 region is CASSIVGAGGQETQYF. CDR3 coding DNA: TGTGCCAGTAGTATAGTGGGAGCGGGAGGGCAAGAGACCCAGTACTTC.

This clone was counted a few times. This chain uses TRBV7-3 with TRBJ2-7, with 7 bases fitting TRBD1. CDR1 and CDR2 (germline): SGHTA, FQGTGA. This CDR3 has 12 amino acids. V shed 5 bases and J 6 bases; nucleotides not matched to a gene: 4. CDR3 sequence reads: CASSLGGVEQYF. CDR3 in DNA: TGTGCCAGCAGCCTAGGGGGCGTCGAGCAGTACTTC.

CDR3 sequence (DNA): TGTGCCAGCAGCCCCCTGGGACAGGCCTATGGCTACACCTTC. Translation gives CASSPLGQAYGYTF. The chain couples TRBV7-2 to TRBJ1-2; 8 positions match TRBD1. The germline V gene has CDR1 SGHTA and CDR2 FQGNSA. Trimming cost V 5 bases and J 4 bases; bases outside gene matches: 6. The CDR3 sequence is 14 residues long.

In nucleotides, the CDR3 is TGCGCCAGCATAAGAGAGAGATACACAGATACGCAGTATTTT. It is translated as CASIRERYTDTQYF. V gene TRBV10-1 combines with J gene TRBJ2-3; D is uncertain. Trimming left V 7 bases short and J 2 bases short, with 13 bases between. Germline V gives CDR1 WNHNN, CDR2 SYGVQD (reference sequence). This CDR3 spans 14 amino acids.

This chain uses TRBV9 with TRBJ2-5, with 8 positions matching TRBD1. V dropped 3 bases and J dropped 4; count of bases not matched to a gene: 2. The CDR3 has 13 residues. Germline assignment: CDR1 SGDLS and CDR2 YYNGEE. The CDR3 spells CASSGTGRETQYF. The CDR3 DNA is TGTGCCAGCAGCGGGACAGGGAGAGAGACCCAGTACTTC.

This clone was detected a few times. The chain employs TRBV5-1 and TRBJ1-1, with a tentative D call TRBD1 (5 bases). This CDR3 has 12 amino acids. Trimming took 4 bases from V and 3 from J, leaving 7 bases between them. Germline CDR1 is SGHRS and CDR2 is YFSETQ. This CDR3 reads CASSGDDTEAFF. As DNA, the CDR3 is TGCGCCAGCAGCGGGGACGACACTGAAGCTTTCTTT. The complete variable domain, with remaining parts taken from reference TRBV5-1 and TRBJ1-1, reads KAGVTQTPRYLIKTRGQQVTLSCSPISGHRSVSWYQQTPGQGLQFLFEYFSETQRNKGNFPGRFSGRQFSNSRSEMNVSTLELGDSALYLCASSGDDTEAFFGQGTRLTVV.

J is TRBJ2-3 and V is TRBV2; TRBD2 matches at 9 bases. The CDR3 consists of 15 residues. Unmatched junction bases numbered 2, after V lost 3 bases and J lost 1 base. The V gene's germline CDR1 is SNHLY and CDR2 FYNNEI. CDR3 in amino acids: CASSDASGGTDTQYF. The CDR3 DNA is TGTGCCAGCAGTGATGCTAGCGGGGGCACAGATACGCAGTATTTT.